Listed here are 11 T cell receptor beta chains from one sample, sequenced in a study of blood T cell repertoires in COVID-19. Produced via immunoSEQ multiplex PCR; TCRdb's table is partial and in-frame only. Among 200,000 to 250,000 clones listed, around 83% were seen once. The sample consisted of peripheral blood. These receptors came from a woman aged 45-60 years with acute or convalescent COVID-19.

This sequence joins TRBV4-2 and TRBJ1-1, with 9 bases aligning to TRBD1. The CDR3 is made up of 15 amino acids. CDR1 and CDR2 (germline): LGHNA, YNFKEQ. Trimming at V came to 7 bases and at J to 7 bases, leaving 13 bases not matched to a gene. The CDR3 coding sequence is TGTGCCAGCACAAGCGTAGACAGGGGGGCAGGTGAAGCTTTCTTT. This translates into CASTSVDRGAGEAFF.

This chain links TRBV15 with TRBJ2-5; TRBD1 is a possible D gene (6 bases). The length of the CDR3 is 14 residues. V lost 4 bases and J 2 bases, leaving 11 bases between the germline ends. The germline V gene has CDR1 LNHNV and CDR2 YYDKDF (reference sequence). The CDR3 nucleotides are TGTGCCACCAGCATACAGGGTGCTCAAGAGACCCAGTACTTC. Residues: CATSIQGAQETQYF.

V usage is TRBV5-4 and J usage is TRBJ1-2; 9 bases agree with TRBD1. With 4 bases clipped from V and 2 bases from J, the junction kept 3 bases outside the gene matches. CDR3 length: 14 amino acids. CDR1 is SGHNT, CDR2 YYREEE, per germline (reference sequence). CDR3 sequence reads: CASSTGTGNYGYTF. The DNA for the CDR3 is TGTGCCAGCAGCACCGGGACAGGGAACTATGGCTACACCTTC.

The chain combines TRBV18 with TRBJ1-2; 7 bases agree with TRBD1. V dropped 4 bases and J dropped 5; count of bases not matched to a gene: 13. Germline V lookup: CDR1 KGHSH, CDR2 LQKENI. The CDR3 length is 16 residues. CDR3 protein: CASSHPRFDRDYGYTF. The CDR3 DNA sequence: TGTGCCAGCTCACACCCGAGATTCGACAGGGATTATGGCTACACCTTC. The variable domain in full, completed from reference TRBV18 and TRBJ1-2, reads NAGVMQNPRHLVRRRGQEARLRCSPMKGHSHVYWYRQLPEEGLKFMVYLQKENIIDESGMPKERFSAEFPKEGPSILRIQQVVRGDSAAYFCASSHPRFDRDYGYTFGSGTRLTVV.

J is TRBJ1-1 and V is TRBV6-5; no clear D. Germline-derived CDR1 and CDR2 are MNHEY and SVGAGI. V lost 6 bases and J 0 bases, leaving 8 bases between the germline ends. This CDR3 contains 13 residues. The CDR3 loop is CASRATLNTEAFF. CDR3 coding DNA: TGTGCCAGCAGGGCAACACTGAACACTGAAGCTTTCTTT.

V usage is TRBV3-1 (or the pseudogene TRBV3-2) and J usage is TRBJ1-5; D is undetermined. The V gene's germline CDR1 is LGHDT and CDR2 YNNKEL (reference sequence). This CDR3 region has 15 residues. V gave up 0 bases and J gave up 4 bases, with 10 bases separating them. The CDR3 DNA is TGTGCCAGCAGCCAAGATTCCCGTCTGAATCAGCCCCAGCATTTT. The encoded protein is CASSQDSRLNQPQHF.

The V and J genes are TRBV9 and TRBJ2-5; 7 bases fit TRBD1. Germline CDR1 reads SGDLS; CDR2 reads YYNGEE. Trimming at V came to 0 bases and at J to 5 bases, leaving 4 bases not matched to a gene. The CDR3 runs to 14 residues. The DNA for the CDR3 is TGTGCCAGCAGCGTAGAAAGGGGGCTGGAGACCCAGTACTTC. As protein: CASSVERGLETQYF.

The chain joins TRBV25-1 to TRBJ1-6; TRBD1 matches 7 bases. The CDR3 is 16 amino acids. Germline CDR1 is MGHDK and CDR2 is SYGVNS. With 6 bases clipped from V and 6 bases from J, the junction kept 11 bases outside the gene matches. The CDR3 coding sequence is TGTGCCAGCAGCGGATTTGGGGGACAGCTTAATTCACCCCTCCACTTT. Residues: CASSGFGGQLNSPLHF.

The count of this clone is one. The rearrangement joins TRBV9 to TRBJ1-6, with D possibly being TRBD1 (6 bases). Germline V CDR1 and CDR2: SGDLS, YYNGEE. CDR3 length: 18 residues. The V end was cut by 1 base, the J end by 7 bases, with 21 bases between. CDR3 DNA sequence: TGTGCCAGCAGCGTAAGCCCATGGTTGGACAGAAGAAATTCACCCCTCCACTTT. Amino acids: CASSVSPWLDRRNSPLHF.

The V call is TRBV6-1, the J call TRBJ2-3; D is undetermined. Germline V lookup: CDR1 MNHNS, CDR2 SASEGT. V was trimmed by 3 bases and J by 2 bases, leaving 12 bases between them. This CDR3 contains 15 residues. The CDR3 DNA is TGTGCCAGCAGTGAGCGAAGCTATTCCACAGATACGCAGTATTTT. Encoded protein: CASSERSYSTDTQYF.

For the CDR3, the DNA is TGTGCCAGCAGCGTAGAGGGGGACGGCGCGAACACAGATACGCAGTATTTT. Translated, it gives CASSVEGDGANTDTQYF. V and J are TRBV9 and TRBJ2-3; possibly TRBD1 for D (6 bases). This CDR3 contains 17 residues. The V end was cut by 0 bases, the J end by 2 bases, with 16 bases between. Germline CDR1 SGDLS, CDR2 YYNGEE.